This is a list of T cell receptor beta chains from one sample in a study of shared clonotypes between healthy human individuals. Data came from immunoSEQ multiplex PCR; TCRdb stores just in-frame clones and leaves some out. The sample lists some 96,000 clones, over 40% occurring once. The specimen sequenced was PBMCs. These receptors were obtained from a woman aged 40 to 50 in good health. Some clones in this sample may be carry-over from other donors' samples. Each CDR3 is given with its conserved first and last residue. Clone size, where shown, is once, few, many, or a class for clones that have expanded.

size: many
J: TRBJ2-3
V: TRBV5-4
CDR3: CASSLWLAGGPSDTQYF

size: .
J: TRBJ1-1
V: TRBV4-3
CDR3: CASSQDDFRQAFF

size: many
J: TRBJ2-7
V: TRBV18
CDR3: CASSRGSDEQYF

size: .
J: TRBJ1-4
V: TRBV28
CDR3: CASSRGQVGEKLFF

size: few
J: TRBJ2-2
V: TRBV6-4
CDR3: CASSDGDTGELFF

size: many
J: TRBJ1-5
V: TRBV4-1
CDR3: CASSHGPNQPQHF

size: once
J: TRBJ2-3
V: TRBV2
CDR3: CASRADRSAGDTQYF

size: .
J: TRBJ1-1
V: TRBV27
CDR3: CASWGRGSTEAFF

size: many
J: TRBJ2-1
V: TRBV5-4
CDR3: CASSFWNNEQFF

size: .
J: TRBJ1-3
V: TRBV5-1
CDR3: CASTESSGNTIYF

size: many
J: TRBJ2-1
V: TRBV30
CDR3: CAWATGQGGRTSFYNEQFF

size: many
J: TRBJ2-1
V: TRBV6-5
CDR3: CASRPGQGVSGEQFF

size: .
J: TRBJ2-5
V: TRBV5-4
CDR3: CASSLVMGGQGEETQYF

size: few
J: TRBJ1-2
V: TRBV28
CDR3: CASSTGGRVDYGYTF

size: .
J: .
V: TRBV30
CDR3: CAWSQDMGLYEQYF

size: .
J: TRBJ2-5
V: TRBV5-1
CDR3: CASSLAREETQYF

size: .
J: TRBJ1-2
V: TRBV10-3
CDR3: CAISQPGQGFWYTF

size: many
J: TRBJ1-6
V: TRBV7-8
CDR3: CASSLTRALHF

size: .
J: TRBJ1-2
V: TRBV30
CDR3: CAWKSSGVRGYTF

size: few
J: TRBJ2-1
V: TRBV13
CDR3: CASGSGRADEQFF

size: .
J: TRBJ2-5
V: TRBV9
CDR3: CASSVASGRGTQYF

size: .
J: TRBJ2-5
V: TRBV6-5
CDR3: CASSRQGETQYF

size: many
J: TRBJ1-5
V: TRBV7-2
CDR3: CASSLGLGQPQHF

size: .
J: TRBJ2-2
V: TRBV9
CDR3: CASSVGPGFNTGELFF

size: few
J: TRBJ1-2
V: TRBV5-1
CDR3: CASSWAGRGPYGYTF

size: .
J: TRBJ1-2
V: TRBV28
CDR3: CASSYLGTGGGYTF

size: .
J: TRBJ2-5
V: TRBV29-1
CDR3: CSYPEAGVKETQYF

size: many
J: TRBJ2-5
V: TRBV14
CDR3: CASSQGRTRQETQYF

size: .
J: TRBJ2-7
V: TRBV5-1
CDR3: CASSFQGSYGQYF

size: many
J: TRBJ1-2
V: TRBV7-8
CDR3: CASSLEDSGEGYTF

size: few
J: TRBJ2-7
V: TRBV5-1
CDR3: CASSPGIIPYEQYF

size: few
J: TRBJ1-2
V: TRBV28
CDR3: CASSSLGAANYGYTF

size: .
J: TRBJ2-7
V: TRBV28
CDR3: CASKASEGYEQYF